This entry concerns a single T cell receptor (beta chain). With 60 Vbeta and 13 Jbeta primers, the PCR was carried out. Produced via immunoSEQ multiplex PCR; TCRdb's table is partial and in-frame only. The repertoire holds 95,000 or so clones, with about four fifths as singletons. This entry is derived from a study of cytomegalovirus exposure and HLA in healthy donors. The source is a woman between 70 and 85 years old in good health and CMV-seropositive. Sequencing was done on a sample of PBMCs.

CDR3 bases: TGTGCCAGCAGCTTCGGGGGGGAGACCCAGTACTTC. It translates to CASSFGGETQYF. The V call is TRBV7-9, the J call TRBJ2-5; 7 positions match TRBD2. There are 12 residues in the CDR3. V was pared by 3 bases and J by 5 bases, with 0 bases of the junction left unmatched. Per germline, CDR1 SEHNR and CDR2 FQNEAQ (reference sequence). The full variable domain, with the rest looked up from reference TRBV7-9 and TRBJ2-5, is DTGVSQNPRHKITKRGQNVTFRCDPISEHNRLYWYRQTLGQGPEFLTYFQNEAQLEKSRLLSDRFSAERPKGSFSTLEIQRTEQGDSAMYLCASSFGGETQYFGPGTRLLVL.